Sequencing of this T cell receptor beta chain was carried out in a study of T cell changes during pregnancy in multiple sclerosis. CDR3 length: 14 residues. The germline V gene encodes CDR1 SGHDT and CDR2 YYEEEE. V lost 0 bases and J 2 bases, leaving 6 bases between the germline ends. Clones were sequenced by immunoSEQ multiplex PCR, and TCRdb holds only the in-frame ones, with some missing. The sample holds over 50,000 clones, 80% to 95% seen once. This clonotype was sampled from a female donor with multiple sclerosis, enrolled in a pregnancy study. The material sequenced was CD4+ T cells from peripheral blood mononuclear cells, taken in the third trimester of pregnancy. The chain links TRBV5-6 to TRBJ2-1; D gene unclear. The CDR3 reads CASSLASAYNEQFF. The DNA of the CDR3 is TGTGCCAGCAGCTTGGCGTCAGCCTACAATGAGCAGTTCTTC.